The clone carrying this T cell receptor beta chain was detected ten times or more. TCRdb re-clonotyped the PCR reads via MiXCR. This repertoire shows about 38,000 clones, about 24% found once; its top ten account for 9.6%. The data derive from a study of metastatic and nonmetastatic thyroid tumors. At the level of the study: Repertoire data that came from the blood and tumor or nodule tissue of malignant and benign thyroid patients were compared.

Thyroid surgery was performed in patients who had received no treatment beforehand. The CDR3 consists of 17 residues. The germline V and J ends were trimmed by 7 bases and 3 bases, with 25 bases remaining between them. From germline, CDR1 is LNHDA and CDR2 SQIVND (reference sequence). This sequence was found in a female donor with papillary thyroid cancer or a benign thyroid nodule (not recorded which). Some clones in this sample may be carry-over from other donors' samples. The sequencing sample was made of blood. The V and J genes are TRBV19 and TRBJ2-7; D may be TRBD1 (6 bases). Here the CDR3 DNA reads TGTGCCAGTATCCCAAGAATTTCCGGACAGCCAAGCTACGAGCAGTACTTC. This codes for CASIPRISGQPSYEQYF. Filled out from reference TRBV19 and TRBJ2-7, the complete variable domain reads DGGITQSPKYLFRKEGQNVTLSCEQNLNHDAMYWYRQDPGQGLRLIYYSQIVNDFQKGDIAEGYSVSREKKESFPLTVTSAQKNPTAFYLCASIPRISGQPSYEQYFGPGTRLTVT.